The subject of this entry is one T cell receptor beta chain. The antigen is not known. These data are taken from a study of PD-1 blockade in classical Hodgkin lymphoma. Whole-study results and caveats: Among the patients, those starting nivolumab under 1 year after ASCT were excluded.

The CDR3 runs to 15 residues. Germline CDR1 is KGHSH and CDR2 is LQKENI. J lost 6 bases, V lost 3 bases, and 8 bases had no gene match. Exposure to brentuximab vedotin varied, and each patient had relapsed following autologous stem cell transplantation. The best responses consisted of complete response, partial response or progressive disease. Some clones are missing from TCRdb's copy, which holds only in-frame ones; the method was immunoSEQ multiplex PCR. The table lists about 36,000 clones, about 70% of them singletons. The material was peripheral blood mononuclear cells (PBMCs), obtained before the second cycle of nivolumab. The sequence was collected from a human donor with classical Hodgkin lymphoma. The chain joins TRBV18 to TRBJ2-3; 8 bases fit TRBD2. Here the CDR3 DNA reads TGTGCCAGCTCACCGGGACTAGTGGTATCTGATACGCAGTATTTT. Translating it yields CASSPGLVVSDTQYF.